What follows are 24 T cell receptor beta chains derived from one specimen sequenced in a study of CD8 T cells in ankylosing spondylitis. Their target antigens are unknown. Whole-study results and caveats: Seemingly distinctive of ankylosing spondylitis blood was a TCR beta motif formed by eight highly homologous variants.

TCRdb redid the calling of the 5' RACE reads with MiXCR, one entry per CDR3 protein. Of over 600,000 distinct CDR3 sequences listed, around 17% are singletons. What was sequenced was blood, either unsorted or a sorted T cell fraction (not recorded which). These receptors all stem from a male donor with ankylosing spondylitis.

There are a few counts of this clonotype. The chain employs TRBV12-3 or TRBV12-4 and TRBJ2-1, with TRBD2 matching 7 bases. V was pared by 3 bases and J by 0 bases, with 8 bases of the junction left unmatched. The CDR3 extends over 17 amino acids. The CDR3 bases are TGTGCCAGCAGTTTTGTTGCGGGGGTGAGCTCCTACAATGAGCAGTTCTTC. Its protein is CASSFVAGVSSYNEQFF.

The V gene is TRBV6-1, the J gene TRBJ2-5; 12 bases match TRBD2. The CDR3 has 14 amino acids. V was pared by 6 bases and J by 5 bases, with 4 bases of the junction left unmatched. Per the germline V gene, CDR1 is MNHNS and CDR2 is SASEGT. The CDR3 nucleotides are TGTGCCAGCAGACGACTAGCGGGAGCCGAGACCCAGTACTTC. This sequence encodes CASRRLAGAETQYF.

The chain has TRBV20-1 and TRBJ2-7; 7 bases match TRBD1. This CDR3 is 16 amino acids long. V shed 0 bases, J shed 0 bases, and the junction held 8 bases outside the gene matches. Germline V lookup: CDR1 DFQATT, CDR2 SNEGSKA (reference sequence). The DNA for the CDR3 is TGCAGTGCTAGAGATCCGGGACAGTCGATCTCCTACGAGCAGTACTTC. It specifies CSARDPGQSISYEQYF.

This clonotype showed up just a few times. CDR3 nucleotide sequence: TGTGCCAGCAGCTTAACCGGGACTAGCGGGAGTTACGCTGAGCAGTTCTTC. It yields the protein CASSLTGTSGSYAEQFF. V usage is TRBV7-3 and J usage is TRBJ2-1; 14 positions match TRBD2. Per germline, CDR1 SGHTA and CDR2 FQGTGA. The CDR3 loop spans 17 amino acids. The V gene end was trimmed by 0 bases and the J gene end by 9 bases; junction bases not matched to a gene: 7.

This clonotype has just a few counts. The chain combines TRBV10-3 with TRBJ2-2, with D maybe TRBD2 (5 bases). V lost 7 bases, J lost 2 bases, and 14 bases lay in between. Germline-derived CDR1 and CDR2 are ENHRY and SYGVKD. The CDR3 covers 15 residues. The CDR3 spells CAIKTRYANTGELFF. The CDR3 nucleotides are TGTGCCATCAAAACTAGATACGCCAACACCGGGGAGCTGTTTTTT.

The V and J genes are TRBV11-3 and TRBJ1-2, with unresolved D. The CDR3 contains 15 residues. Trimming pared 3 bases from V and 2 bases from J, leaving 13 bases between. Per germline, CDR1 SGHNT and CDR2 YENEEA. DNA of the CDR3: TGTGCCAGCAGCTTTGGAGCCTCACCGAACTATGGCTACACCTTC. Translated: CASSFGASPNYGYTF.

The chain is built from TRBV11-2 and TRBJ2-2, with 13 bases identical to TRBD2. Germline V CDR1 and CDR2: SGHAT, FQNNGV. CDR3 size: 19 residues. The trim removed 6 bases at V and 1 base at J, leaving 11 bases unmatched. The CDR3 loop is CASRPPSTSGRRNTGELFF. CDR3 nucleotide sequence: TGTGCCAGCAGGCCGCCCTCGACTAGCGGGAGGAGGAACACCGGGGAGCTGTTTTTT.

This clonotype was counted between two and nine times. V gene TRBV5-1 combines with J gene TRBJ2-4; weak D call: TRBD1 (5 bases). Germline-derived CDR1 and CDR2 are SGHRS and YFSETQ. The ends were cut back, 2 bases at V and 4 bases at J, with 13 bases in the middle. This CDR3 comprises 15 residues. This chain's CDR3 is CASSFLGLGKNIQYF. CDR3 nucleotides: TGCGCCAGCAGCTTTTTGGGGCTCGGTAAAAACATTCAGTACTTC.

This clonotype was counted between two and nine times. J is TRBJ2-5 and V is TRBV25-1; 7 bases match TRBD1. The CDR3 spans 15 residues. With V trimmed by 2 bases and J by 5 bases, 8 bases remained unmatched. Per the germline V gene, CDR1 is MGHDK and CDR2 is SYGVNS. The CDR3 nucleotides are TGTGCCAGCAGTGAAGGGACAGTAGGAGCGGAGACCCAGTACTTC. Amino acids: CASSEGTVGAETQYF. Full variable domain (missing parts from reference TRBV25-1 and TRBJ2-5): EADIYQTPRYLVIGTGKKITLECSQTMGHDKMYWYQQDPGMELHLIHYSYGVNSTEKGDLSSESTVSRIRTEHFPLTLESARPSHTSQYLCASSEGTVGAETQYFGPGTRLLVL.

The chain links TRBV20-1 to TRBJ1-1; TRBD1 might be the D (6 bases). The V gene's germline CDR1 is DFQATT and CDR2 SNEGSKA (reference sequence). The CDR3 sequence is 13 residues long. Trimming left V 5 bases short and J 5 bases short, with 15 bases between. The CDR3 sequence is CSAYSAGETEAFF. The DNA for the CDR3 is TGCAGTGCTTACTCTGCAGGGGAGACTGAAGCTTTCTTT.

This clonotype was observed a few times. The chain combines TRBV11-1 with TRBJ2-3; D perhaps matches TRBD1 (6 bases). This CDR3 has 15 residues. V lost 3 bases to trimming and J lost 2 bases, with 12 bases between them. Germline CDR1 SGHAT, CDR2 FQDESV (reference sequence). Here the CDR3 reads CASSFRQANTDTQYF. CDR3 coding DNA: TGTGCCAGCAGCTTTCGACAGGCGAACACAGATACGCAGTATTTT.

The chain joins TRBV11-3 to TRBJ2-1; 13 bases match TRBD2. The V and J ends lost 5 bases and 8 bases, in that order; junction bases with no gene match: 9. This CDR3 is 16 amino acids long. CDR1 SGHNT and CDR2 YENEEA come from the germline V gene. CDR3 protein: CASSPPTSGGAYEQFF. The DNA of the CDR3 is TGTGCCAGCAGCCCCCCTACTAGCGGGGGGGCCTATGAGCAGTTCTTC.

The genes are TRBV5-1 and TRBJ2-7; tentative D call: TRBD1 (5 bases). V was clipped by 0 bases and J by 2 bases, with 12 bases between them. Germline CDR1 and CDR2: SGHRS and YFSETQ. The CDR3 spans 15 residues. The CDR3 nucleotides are TGCGCCAGCAGCTTGGACAGGCCACAAACCTACGAGCAGTACTTC. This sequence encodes CASSLDRPQTYEQYF.

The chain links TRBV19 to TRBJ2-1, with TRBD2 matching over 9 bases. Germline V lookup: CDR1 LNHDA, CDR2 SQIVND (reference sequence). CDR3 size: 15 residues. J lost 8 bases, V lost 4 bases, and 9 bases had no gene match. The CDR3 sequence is CASSTASGTGYEQFF. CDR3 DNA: TGTGCCAGTAGTACCGCTAGCGGGACTGGCTATGAGCAGTTCTTC.

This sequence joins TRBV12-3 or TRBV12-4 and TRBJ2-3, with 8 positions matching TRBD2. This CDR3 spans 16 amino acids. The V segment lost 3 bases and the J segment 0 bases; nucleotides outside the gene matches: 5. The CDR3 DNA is TGTGCCAGCAGTTTTCCTAGCGGGTATAGCACAGATACGCAGTATTTT. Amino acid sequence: CASSFPSGYSTDTQYF.

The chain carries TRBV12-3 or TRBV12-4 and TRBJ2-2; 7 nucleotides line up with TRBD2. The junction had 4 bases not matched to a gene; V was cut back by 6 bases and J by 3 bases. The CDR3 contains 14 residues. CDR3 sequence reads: CASSLTSDTGELFF. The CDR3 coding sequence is TGTGCCAGCAGCCTAACTAGCGACACCGGGGAGCTGTTTTTT.

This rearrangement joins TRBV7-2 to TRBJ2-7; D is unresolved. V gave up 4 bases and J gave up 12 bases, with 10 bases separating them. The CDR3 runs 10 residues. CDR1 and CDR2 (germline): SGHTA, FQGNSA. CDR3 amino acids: CASSSLIRYF. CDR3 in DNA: TGTGCCAGCAGCTCATTAATCCGGTACTTC.

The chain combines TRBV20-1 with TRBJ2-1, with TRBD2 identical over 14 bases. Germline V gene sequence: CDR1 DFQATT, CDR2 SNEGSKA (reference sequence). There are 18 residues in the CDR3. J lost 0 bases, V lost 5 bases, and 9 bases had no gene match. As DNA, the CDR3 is TGCAGTGCTCCGGGACTAGCGGGAGCCCATAGCTCCTACAATGAGCAGTTCTTC. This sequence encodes CSAPGLAGAHSSYNEQFF.

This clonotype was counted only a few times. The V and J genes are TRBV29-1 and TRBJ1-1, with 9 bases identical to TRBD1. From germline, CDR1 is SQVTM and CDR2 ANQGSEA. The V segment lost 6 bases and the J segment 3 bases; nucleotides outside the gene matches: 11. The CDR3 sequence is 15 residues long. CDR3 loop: CSVNGQGRQDTEAFF. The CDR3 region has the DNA TGCAGCGTGAACGGACAGGGGAGGCAGGACACTGAAGCTTTCTTT.

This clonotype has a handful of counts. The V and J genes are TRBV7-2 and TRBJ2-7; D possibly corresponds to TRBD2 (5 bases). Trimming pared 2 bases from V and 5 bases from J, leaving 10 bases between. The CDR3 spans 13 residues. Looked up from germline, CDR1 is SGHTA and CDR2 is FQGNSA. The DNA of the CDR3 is TGTGCCAGCAGCTTACGGTTGGAGGACGAGCAGTACTTC. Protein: CASSLRLEDEQYF.

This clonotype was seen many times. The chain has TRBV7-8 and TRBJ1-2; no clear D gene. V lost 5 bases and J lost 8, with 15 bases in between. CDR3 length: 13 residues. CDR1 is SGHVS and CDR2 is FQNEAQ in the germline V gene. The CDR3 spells CASSTDTLGGYTF. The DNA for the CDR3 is TGTGCCAGCAGCACCGACACTTTAGGAGGCTACACCTTC.

CDR3 loop: CASSSHEWGREKLFF. The DNA of the CDR3 is TGTGCCAGCAGCTCCCACGAGTGGGGCAGGGAAAAACTGTTTTTT. The gene calls are TRBV5-4 and TRBJ1-4; tentatively, D is TRBD1 (5 bases). The CDR3 extends over 15 amino acids. Trimming removed 3 bases from V and 8 bases from J, with 17 bases in between. Germline lookup yields CDR1 SGHNT and CDR2 YYREEE (reference sequence).

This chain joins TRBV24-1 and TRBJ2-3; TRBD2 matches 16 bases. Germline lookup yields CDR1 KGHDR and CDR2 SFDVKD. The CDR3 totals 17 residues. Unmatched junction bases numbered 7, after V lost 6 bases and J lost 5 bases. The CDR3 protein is CATSPGLAGGRGDTQYF. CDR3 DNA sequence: TGTGCCACCAGTCCGGGACTAGCGGGGGGGCGTGGAGATACGCAGTATTTT.

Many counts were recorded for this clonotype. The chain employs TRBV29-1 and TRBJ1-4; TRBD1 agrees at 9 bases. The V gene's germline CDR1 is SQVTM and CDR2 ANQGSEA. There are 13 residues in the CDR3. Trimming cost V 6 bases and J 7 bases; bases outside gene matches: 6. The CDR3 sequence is CSVRTGDFEKLFF. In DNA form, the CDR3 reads TGCAGCGTAAGGACAGGGGATTTTGAAAAACTGTTTTTT.